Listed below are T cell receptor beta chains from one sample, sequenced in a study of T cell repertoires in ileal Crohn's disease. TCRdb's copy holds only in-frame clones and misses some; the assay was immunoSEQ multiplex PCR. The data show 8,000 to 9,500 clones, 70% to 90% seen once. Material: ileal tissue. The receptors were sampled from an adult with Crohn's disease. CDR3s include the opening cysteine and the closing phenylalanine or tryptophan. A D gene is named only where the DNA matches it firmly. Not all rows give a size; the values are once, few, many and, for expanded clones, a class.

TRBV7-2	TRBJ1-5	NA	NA	CASSLVKGQPQHF	TGTGCCAGCAGCTTAGTTAAGGGACAGCCCCAGCATTTT
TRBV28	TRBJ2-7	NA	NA	CASHDSYEQYF	TGTGCCAGCCATGACTCCTACGAGCAGTACTTC
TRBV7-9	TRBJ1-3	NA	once	CASSSQTARGTIYF	TGTGCCAGCAGCTCCCAGACCGCCCGAGGGACCATATATTTT
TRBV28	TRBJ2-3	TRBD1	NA	CASNRQGSDTQYF	TGTGCCAGCAACCGACAGGGATCAGATACGCAGTATTTT
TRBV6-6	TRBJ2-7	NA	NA	CASSYWTDPYEQYF	TGTGCCAGCAGTTACTGGACGGATCCCTACGAGCAGTACTTC
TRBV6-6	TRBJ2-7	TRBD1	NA	CASSSGTGIYEQYF	TGTGCCAGCAGTTCCGGGACAGGGATCTACGAGCAGTACTTC
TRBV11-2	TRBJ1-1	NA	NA	CASSPTRGRTEAFF	TGTGCCAGCAGCCCGACGCGGGGTCGGACTGAAGCTTTCTTT
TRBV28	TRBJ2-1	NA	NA	CASSNYQVVQQFF	TGTGCCAGCAGCAACTATCAGGTCGTTCAGCAGTTCTTC
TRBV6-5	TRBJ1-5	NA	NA	CASSYSGGGQPQHF	TGTGCCAGCAGTTACTCTGGGGGAGGTCAGCCCCAGCATTTT
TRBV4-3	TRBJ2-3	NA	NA	CASSHRGRHTDTQYF	TGCGCCAGCAGCCATCGGGGCAGGCACACAGATACGCAGTATTTT
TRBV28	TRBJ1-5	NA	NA	CASSFGGGRNQPQHF	TGTGCCAGCAGTTTTGGGGGGGGCCGCAATCAGCCCCAGCATTTT
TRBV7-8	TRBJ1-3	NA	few	CASSLRMSGTTGNTIYF	TGTGCCAGCAGCTTAAGGATGTCGGGGACCACTGGAAACACCATATATTTT
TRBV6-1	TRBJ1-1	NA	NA	CASSEFVGVNTETFF	TGTGCCAGCAGTGAATTTGTAGGGGTGAACACTGAAACTTTCTTT
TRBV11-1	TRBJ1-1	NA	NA	CASSFGEGIGEAFF	TGTGCCAGCAGCTTCGGGGAGGGTATCGGTGAAGCTTTCTTT
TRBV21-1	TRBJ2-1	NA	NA	CAGGSGSSYNEQFF	TGTGCCGGTGGGAGCGGCAGCTCCTACAATGAGCAGTTCTTC
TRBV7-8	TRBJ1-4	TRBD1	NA	CASSPGTGDEKLFF	TGTGCCAGCAGCCCCGGGACAGGGGATGAAAAACTGTTTTTT
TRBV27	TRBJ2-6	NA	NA	CASSRHQNSGANVLTF	TGTGCCAGCAGTCGCCACCAAAACTCTGGGGCCAACGTCCTGACTTTC
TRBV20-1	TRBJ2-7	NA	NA	CSARGLDEQYF	TGCAGTGCTAGAGGGCTGGATGAGCAGTACTTC
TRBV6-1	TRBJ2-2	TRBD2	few	CATGLAGGGELFF	TGTGCCACGGGACTAGCGGGAGGCGGGGAGCTGTTTTTT
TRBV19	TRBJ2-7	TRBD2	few	CASSTGLPYEQYF	TGTGCCAGTAGTACGGGACTACCCTACGAGCAGTACTTC
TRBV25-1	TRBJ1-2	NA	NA	CASRPHGQGGGGYTF	TGTGCCAGCAGACCCCACGGGCAAGGAGGAGGCGGCTACACCTTC
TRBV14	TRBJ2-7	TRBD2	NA	CASSLPRPPMGTNSRYEQYF	TGTGCCAGCAGCCTCCCCCGGCCCCCTATGGGGACTAACAGTCGTTACGAGCAGTACTTC
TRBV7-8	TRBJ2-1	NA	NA	CASSPPNINEQFF	TGTGCCAGCAGCCCACCAAATATCAATGAGCAGTTCTTC
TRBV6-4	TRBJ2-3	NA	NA	CASSDKSTDTQYF	TGTGCCAGCAGTGACAAAAGCACAGATACGCAGTATTTT
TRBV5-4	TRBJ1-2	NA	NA	CASSLVVGVSYGYTF	TGTGCCAGCAGCTTGGTAGTAGGCGTTAGCTATGGCTACACCTTC
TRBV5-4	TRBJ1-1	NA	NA	CASSSGGTPGGFF	TGTGCCAGCAGCTCGGGGGGGACCCCCGGGGGGTTCTTT
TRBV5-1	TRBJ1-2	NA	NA	CASSLERQGDGYTF	TGCGCCAGCAGCTTGGAGCGCCAGGGTGATGGCTACACCTTC
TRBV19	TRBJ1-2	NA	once	CASKSGAQLYGYTF	TGTGCCAGTAAGTCCGGTGCACAGCTTTATGGCTACACCTTC
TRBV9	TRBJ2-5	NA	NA	CASSAPVGETQYF	TGTGCCAGCAGCGCCCCAGTGGGGGAGACCCAGTACTTC
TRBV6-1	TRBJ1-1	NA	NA	CASRYDLGLNTEAFF	TGTGCCAGCAGATACGATCTGGGGCTAAACACTGAAGCTTTCTTT
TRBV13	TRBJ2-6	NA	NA	CASSFFRGRSGANVLTF	TGTGCCAGCAGCTTTTTTCGGGGTAGGTCTGGGGCCAACGTCCTGACTTTC
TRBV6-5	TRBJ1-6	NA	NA	CASTGGRNSPLHF	TGTGCCAGTACTGGGGGCAGGAATTCACCCCTCCACTTT
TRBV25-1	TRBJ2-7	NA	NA	CASSGDFYEQYF	TGTGCCAGCAGTGGGGATTTCTACGAGCAGTACTTC
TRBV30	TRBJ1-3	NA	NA	CAWRPKGGSGNTIYF	TGTGCCTGGAGACCGAAAGGGGGATCTGGAAACACCATATATTTT
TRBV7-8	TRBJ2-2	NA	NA	CASSLSRLNTGELFF	TGTGCCAGCAGCTTATCACGGTTAAACACCGGGGAGCTGTTTTTT
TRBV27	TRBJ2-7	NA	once	CASSFTHLGAEQYF	TGTGCCAGCAGTTTTACCCACCTGGGGGCAGAGCAGTACTTC
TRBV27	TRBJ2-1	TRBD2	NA	CASSSRTSGRASEQFF	TGTGCCAGCAGTTCCAGGACTAGCGGGAGGGCCAGTGAGCAGTTCTTC
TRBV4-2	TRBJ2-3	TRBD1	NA	CASSRDRETQYF	TGTGCCAGCAGCCGAGACAGGGAGACGCAGTATTTT
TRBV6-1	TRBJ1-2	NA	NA	CAVRSGVNYGYTF	TGTGCCGTCCGATCGGGGGTCAACTATGGCTACACCTTC
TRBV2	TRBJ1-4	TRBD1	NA	CASSPRQGGTEKLFF	TGTGCCAGCAGTCCCCGACAGGGAGGAACTGAAAAACTGTTTTTT
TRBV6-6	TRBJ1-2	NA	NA	CASSYSGVGVGYTF	TGTGCCAGCAGTTACTCGGGGGTCGGGGTCGGCTACACCTTC
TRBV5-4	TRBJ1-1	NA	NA	CASSLRAGRGNTEAFF	TGTGCCAGCAGCTTGAGGGCAGGGAGGGGGAACACTGAAGCTTTCTTT
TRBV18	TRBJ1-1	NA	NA	CASSTGTFRLNTEAFF	TGTGCCAGCTCAACTGGGACCTTCCGTTTGAACACTGAAGCTTTCTTT
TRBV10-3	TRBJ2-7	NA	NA	CATGGGGTLRHEQYF	TGTGCCACCGGCGGGGGCGGGACCCTTCGCCACGAGCAGTACTTC
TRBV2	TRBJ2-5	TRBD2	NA	CASRRLAGDWGETQYF	TGTGCCAGCAGGCGACTAGCGGGAGATTGGGGAGAGACCCAGTACTTC
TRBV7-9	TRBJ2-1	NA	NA	CASSLEFWGVGNEQFF	TGTGCCAGCAGCTTAGAGTTTTGGGGAGTCGGCAATGAGCAGTTCTTC